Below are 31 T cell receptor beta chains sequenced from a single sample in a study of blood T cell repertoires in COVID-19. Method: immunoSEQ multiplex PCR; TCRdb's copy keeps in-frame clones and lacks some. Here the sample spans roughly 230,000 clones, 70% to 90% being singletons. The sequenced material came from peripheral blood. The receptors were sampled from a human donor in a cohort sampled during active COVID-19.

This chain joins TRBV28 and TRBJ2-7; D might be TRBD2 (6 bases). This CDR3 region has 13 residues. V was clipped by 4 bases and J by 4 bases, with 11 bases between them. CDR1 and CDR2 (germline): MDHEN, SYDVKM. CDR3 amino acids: CASSSGTYYEQYF. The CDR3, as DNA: TGTGCCAGCAGTTCCGGGACTTATTACGAGCAGTACTTC.

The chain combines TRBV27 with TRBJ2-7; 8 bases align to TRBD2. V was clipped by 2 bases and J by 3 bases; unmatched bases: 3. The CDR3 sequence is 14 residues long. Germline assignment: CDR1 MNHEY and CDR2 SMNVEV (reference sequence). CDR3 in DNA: TGTGCCAGCAGTTTAAGCGGGGGCGGCTACGAGCAGTACTTC. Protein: CASSLSGGGYEQYF.

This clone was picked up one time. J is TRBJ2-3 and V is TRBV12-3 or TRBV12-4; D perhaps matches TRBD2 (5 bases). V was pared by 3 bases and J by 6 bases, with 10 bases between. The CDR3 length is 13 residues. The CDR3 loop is CASSFGEIDTQYF. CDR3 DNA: TGTGCCAGCAGTTTCGGGGAGATCGATACGCAGTATTTT.

The CDR3 nucleotides read TGCGCCAGCAGCCAAGGGGACGGGAGGTCACCGGAGACCCAGTACTTC. The encoded protein is CASSQGDGRSPETQYF. The chain carries TRBV4-1 and TRBJ2-5, with 7 bases lining up with TRBD2. This CDR3 comprises 16 residues. J lost 5 bases, V lost 1 base, and 10 bases had no gene match. CDR1 MGHRA and CDR2 YSYEKL come from the germline V gene.

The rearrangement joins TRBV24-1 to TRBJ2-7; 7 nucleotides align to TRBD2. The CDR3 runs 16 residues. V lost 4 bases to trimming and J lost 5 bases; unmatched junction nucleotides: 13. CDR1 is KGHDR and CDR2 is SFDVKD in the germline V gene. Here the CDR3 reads CATSDGTTGGIDEQYF. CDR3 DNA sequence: TGTGCCACCAGTGACGGGACTACGGGGGGTATCGACGAGCAGTACTTC.

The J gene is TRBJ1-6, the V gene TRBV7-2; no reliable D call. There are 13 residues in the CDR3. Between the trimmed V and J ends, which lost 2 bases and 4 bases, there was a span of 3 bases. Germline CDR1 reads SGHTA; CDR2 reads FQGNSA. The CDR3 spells CASSLRYNSPLHF. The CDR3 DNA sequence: TGTGCCAGCAGCTTACGGTATAATTCACCCCTCCACTTT.

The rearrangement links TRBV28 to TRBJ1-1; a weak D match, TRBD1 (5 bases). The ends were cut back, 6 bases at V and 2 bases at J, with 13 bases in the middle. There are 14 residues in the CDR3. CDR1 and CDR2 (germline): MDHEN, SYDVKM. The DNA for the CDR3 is TGTGCCAGCAGATCAGCAGGGATTAACACTGAAGCTTTCTTT. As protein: CASRSAGINTEAFF.

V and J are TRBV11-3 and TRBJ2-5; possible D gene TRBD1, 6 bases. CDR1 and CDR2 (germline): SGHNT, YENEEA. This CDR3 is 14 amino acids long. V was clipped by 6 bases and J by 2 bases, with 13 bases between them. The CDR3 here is CASSSNRAQETQYF. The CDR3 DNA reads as TGTGCCAGCAGTTCTAACAGGGCACAAGAGACCCAGTACTTC.

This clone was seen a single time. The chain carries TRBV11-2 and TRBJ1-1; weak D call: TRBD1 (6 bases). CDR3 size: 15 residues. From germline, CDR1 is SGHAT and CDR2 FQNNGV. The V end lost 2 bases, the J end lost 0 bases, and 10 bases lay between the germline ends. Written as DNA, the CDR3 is TGTGCCAGCAGCTTAAGTACAGGGCTGAACACTGAAGCTTTCTTT. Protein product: CASSLSTGLNTEAFF.

CDR3 DNA: TGTGCCACCCAGGACAAAGGAGAGACCCAGTACTTC. Translating it yields CATQDKGETQYF. The chain combines TRBV11-2 with TRBJ2-5; D might be TRBD1 (5 bases). CDR3 length equals 12 residues. The germline gives CDR1 SGHAT, CDR2 FQNNGV. Trimming left V 10 bases short and J 4 bases short, with 13 bases between.

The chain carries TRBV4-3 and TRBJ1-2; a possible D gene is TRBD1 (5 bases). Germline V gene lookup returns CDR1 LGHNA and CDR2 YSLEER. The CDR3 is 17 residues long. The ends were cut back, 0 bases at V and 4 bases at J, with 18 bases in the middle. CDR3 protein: CASSQDQGGATSYGYTF. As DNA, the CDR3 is TGCGCCAGCAGCCAAGATCAGGGCGGGGCGACATCCTATGGCTACACCTTC.

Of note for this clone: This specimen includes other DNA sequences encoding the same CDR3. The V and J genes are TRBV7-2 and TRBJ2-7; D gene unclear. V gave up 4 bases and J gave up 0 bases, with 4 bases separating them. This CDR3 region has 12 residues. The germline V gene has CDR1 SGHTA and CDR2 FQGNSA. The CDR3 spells CASSSYSYEQYF. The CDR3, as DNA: TGTGCCAGCAGCTCCTACTCCTACGAGCAGTACTTC.

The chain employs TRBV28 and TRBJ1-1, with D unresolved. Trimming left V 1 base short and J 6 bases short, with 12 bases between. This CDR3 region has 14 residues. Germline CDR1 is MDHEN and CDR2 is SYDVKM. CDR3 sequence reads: CASSLSRPTPEAFF. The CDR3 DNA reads TGTGCCAGCAGTTTATCCAGGCCGACCCCTGAAGCTTTCTTT.

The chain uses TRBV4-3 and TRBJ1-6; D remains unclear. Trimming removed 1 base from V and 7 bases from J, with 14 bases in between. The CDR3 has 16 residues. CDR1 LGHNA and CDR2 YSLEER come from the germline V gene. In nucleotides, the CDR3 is TGCGCCAGCAGCCAAGGGGGTCCCGGGGTAAATTCACCCCTCCACTTT. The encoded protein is CASSQGGPGVNSPLHF.

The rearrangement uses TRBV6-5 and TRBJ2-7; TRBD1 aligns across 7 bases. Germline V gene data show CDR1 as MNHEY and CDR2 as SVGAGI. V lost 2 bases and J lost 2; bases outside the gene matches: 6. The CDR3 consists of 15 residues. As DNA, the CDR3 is TGTGCCAGCAGTTACACAGGGGTCATACCCTACGAGCAGTACTTC. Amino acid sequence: CASSYTGVIPYEQYF.

DNA for the CDR3: TGTGCCAGCTCACCAGGTTCGGTCTCTGGGGCCAACGTCCTGACTTTC. It is translated as CASSPGSVSGANVLTF. This chain uses TRBV18 with TRBJ2-6; D is unresolved. Germline lookup yields CDR1 KGHSH and CDR2 LQKENI. V was clipped by 2 bases and J by 0 bases, with 8 bases between them. The CDR3 has 16 residues.

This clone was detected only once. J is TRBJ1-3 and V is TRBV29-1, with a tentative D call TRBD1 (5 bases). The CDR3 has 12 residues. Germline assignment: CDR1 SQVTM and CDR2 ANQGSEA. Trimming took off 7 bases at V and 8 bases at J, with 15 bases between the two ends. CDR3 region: CSGGPGVDTIYF. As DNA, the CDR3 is TGCAGCGGCGGACCGGGGGTGGACACCATATATTTT. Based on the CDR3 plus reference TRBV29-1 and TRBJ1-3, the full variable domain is SAVISQKPSRDICQRGTSLTIQCQVDSQVTMMFWYRQQPGQSLTLIATANQGSEATYESGFVIDKFPISRPNLTFSTLTVSNMSPEDSSIYLCSGGPGVDTIYFGEGSWLTVV.

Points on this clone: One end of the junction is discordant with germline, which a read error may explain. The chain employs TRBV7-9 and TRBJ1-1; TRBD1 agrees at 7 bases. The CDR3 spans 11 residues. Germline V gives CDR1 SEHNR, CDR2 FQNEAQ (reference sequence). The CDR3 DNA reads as TGTGCCAGCAGCTTTGACAGGGTCACCCCTTTT. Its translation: CASSFDRVTPF.

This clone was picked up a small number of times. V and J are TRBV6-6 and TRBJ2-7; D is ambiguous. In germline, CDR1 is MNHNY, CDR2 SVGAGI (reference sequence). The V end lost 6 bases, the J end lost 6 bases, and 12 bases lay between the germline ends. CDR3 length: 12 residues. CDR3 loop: CASRYQAGEQYF. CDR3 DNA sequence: TGTGCCAGCAGGTACCAGGCTGGCGAGCAGTACTTC.

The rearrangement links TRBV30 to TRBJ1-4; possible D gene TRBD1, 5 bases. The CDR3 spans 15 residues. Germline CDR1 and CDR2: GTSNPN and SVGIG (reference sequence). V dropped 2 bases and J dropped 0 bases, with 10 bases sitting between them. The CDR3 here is CAWSRLQATNEKLFF. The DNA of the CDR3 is TGTGCCTGGAGTCGTTTACAGGCAACTAATGAAAAACTGTTTTTT.

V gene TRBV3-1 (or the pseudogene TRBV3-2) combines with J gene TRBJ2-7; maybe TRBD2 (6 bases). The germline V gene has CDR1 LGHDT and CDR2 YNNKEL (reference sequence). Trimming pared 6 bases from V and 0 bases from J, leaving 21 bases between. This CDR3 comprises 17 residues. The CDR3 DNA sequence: TGTGCCAGCAGTCCCGGCGCCTGGGGCGGGAACTCCTACGAGCAGTACTTC. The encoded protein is CASSPGAWGGNSYEQYF.

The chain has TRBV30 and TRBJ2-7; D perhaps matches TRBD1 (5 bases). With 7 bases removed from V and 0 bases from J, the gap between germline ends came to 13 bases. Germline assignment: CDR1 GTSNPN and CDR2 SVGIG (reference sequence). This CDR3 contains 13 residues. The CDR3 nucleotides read TGTGCCTCAGGGCTCCCGAGCTCCTACGAGCAGTACTTC. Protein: CASGLPSSYEQYF.

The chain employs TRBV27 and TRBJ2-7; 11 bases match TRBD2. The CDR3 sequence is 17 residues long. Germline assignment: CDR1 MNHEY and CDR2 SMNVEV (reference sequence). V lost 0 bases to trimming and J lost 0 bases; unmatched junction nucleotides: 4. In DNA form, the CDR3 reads TGTGCCAGCAGTTTATCGATAACTAGCGGGAGCTCCTACGAGCAGTACTTC. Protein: CASSLSITSGSSYEQYF.

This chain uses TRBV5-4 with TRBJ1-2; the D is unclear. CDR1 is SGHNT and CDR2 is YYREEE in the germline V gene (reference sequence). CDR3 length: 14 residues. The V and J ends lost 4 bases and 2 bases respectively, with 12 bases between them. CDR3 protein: CASSLPISNYGYTF. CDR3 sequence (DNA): TGTGCCAGCAGCCTCCCTATTTCAAACTATGGCTACACCTTC.

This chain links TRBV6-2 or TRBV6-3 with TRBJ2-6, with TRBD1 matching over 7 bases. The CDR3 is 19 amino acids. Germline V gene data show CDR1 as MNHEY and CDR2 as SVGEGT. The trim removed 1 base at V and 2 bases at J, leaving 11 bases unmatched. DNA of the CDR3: TGTGCCAGCAGTTACTTACAGGGGATGGTAGGAGCTGGGGCCAACGTCCTGACTTTC. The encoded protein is CASSYLQGMVGAGANVLTF.

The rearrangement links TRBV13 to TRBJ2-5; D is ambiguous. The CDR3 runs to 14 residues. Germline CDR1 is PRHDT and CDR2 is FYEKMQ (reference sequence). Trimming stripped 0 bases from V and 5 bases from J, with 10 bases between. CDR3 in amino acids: CASSLGAGSETQYF. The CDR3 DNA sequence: TGTGCCAGCAGCTTAGGGGCCGGGTCGGAGACCCAGTACTTC.

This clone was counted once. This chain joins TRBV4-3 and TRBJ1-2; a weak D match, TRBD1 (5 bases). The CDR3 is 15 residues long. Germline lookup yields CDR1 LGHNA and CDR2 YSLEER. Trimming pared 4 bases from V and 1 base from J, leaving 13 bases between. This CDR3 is CASSPTHGGNYGYTF. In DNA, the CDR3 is TGCGCCAGCAGCCCGACGCACGGGGGTAACTATGGCTACACCTTC.

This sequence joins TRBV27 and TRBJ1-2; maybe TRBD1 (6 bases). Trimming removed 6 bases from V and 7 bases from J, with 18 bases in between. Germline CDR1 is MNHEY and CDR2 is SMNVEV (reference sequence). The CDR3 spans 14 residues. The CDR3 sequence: CASSPRQAWRGYTF. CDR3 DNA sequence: TGTGCCAGCAGCCCCCGACAGGCCTGGCGTGGCTACACCTTC.

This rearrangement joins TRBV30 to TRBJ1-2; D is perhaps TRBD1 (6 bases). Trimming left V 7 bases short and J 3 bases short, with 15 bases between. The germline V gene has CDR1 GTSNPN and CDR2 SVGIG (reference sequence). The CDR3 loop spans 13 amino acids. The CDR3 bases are TGTGCCTATAACAGGGCGACCTACTATGGCTACACCTTC. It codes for CAYNRATYYGYTF.

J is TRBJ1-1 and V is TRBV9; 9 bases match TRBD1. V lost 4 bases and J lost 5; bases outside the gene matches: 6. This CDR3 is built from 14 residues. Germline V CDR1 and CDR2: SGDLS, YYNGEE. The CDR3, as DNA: TGTGCCAGCAGCATCGGGACAGGGAAGACTGAAGCTTTCTTT. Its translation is CASSIGTGKTEAFF.

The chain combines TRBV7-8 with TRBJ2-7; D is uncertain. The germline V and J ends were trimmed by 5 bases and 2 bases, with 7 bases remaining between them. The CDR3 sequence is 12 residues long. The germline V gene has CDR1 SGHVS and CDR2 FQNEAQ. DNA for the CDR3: TGTGCCAGCAGCCTTGACACCTACGAGCAGTACTTC. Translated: CASSLDTYEQYF.